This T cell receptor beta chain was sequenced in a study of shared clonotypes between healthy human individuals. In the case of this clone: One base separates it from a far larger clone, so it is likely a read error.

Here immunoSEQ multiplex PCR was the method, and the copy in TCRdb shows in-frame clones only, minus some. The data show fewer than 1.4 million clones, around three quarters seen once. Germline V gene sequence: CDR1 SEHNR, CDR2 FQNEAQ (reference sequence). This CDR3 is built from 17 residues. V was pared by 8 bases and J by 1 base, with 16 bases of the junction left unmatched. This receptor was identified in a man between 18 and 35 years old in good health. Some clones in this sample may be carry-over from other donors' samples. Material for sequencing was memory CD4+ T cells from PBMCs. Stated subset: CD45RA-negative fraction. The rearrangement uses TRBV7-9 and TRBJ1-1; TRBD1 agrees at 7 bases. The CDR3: CASGQGMHRGRNTEAFF. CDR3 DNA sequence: TGTGCCAGCGGCCAAGGGATGCACAGGGGAAGGAACACTGAAGCTTTCTTT.